This T cell receptor (beta chain) came from a study of glioma-infiltrating T cells after dendritic cell vaccination. Patients had residual fresh-frozen tumor tissue and more than two years of survival data. All glioblastoma patients lacked an isocitrate dehydrogenase mutation. The CDR3 runs to 16 residues. Germline V gene sequence: CDR1 SGHRS, CDR2 YFSETQ. Germline trimming cut 6 bases from V and 5 bases from J; bases unmatched to any gene: 11. The PCR used 60 V beta and 13 J beta primers. Clones were read by immunoSEQ multiplex PCR, and TCRdb kept only the in-frame ones, dropping some. The sample gives under 35,000 clones, approximately 91% of which show up once; 2.2% is in the top ten.

Sequenced here: blood, sampled before dendritic cell vaccination. The clonotype was recovered from a human donor with glioblastoma. The chain has TRBV5-1 and TRBJ2-5; 12 bases fit TRBD2. CDR3 sequence (DNA): TGCGCCAGCACCAGTGAACTAGCGGGGGGAAGGGAGACCCAGTACTTC. Residues: CASTSELAGGRETQYF.